Listed below are T cell receptor beta chains from one sample, sequenced in a study of cytomegalovirus exposure and HLA in healthy donors. Profiling relied on immunoSEQ multiplex PCR, and the TCRdb table lists in-frame clones only, not all of them. The specimen's table records some 150,000 clones. The sequenced material came from PBMCs. The receptor source for this set is a woman aged 18-29 years in good health and CMV-seronegative. CDR3s include the opening cysteine and the closing phenylalanine or tryptophan. D genes are given only for firm matches.

>.|TRBJ1-5|TRBV6-6
TGTGCCAGCAGTACAGAGACCTACAATCAGCCCCAGCATTTT
CASSTETYNQPQHF
>.|TRBJ2-3|TRBV14
TGTGCCAGCAGCCAAAGTGAGGGTACTAGCACAGATACGCAGTATTTT
CASSQSEGTSTDTQYF
>TRBD1|TRBJ2-2|TRBV7-3
TGTGCCAGCAGCCGGACAGGGGGAGACACCGGGGAGCTGTTTTTT
CASSRTGGDTGELFF
>TRBD2|TRBJ2-1|TRBV7-7
TGTGCCAGCAGCTTAGATATCCTAGCGGGGGGCCCCTACAATGAGCAGTTCTTC
CASSLDILAGGPYNEQFF
>.|TRBJ1-1|TRBV7-2
TGTGCCAGCAGCCCGCGGCAGGGGTTGGGGAACACTGAAGCTTTCTTT
CASSPRQGLGNTEAFF
>.|TRBJ2-2|TRBV29-1
TGCAGCGTTAACAGGTTTTCCGATCGCTCCGGGGAGCTGTTTTTT
CSVNRFSDRSGELFF
>.|TRBJ2-1|TRBV11-3
TGTGCCAGCAGTCTTGCTAGAGAGGAGCAGTTCTTC
CASSLAREEQFF
>TRBD2|TRBJ2-7|TRBV19
TGTGCCAGTAGTATTATAACTAGCGGTCGCTACGAGCAGTACTTC
CASSIITSGRYEQYF
>TRBD1|TRBJ2-6|TRBV10-1
TGCGCCAGCTGGTTTCCCCAACAGGGGGCTTTCGGGGGAGGCGTCCTGACTTTC
CASWFPQQGAFGGGVLTF
>.|TRBJ2-1|TRBV7-6
TGTGCCAGCAGCCCCCAGGGGAATGAGCAGTTCTTC
CASSPQGNEQFF
>TRBD2|TRBJ2-3|TRBV10-1
TGCGCCAGCAGTGAGTCCGGAGCGGGAGGTTGGTCAGATACGCAGTATTTT
CASSESGAGGWSDTQYF
>TRBD1|TRBJ1-3|TRBV6-5
TGTGCCAGCAGAGACGGACAGGGCACTGGAAACACCATATATTTT
CASRDGQGTGNTIYF
>TRBD1|TRBJ2-3|TRBV5-8
TGTGCCAGCACTCTTGAGGGGGCTCCTTCCACAGATACGCAGTATTTT
CASTLEGAPSTDTQYF
>.|TRBJ1-1|TRBV5-1
TGCGCCAGCAGCTTGCCCTACAGCACGACGGGACAAGGGGACACTGAAGCTTTCTTT
CASSLPYSTTGQGDTEAFF
>TRBD2|TRBJ2-2|TRBV11-3
TGTGCCAGCAAGGGACTAGCGGGAGTCGCCGGGGAGCTGTTTTTT
CASKGLAGVAGELFF
>.|TRBJ2-3|TRBV5-1
TGCGCCAGCTTGGGGGCCAGCACAGATACGCAGTATTTT
CASLGASTDTQYF
>.|TRBJ2-3|TRBV18
TGTGCCAGCTCACCTGTCCGGGGGGATACGCAGTATTTT
CASSPVRGDTQYF
>.|TRBJ2-1|TRBV30
TGTGCCTGGAGTCTTCCCTCAAACCTAAAAGGGCATTTTAGCGATGAGCAGTTCTTC
CAWSLPSNLKGHFSDEQFF
>TRBD2|TRBJ2-5|TRBV9
TGTGCCAGCAGCGTAGGTACTAGCGGGAGGCCTGGGGAAGAGACCCAGTACTTC
CASSVGTSGRPGEETQYF
>TRBD2|TRBJ2-7|TRBV11-2
TGTGCCAGCAGCTTACTAGCGGGAACCTACGAGCAGTACTTC
CASSLLAGTYEQYF
>TRBD1|TRBJ2-5|TRBV5-1
TGCGCCAGCAGCTTGAAGGGGACAGGGGGGGAGACCCAGTACTTC
CASSLKGTGGETQYF
>TRBD1|TRBJ2-5|TRBV7-2
TGTGCCAGCCAGTCCCGGGACAGGGTCCAAGAGACCCAGTACTTC
CASQSRDRVQETQYF
>TRBD1|TRBJ2-7|TRBV2
TGTGCCGGCGGACAGGAGGACTACGAGCAGTACTTC
CAGGQEDYEQYF
>.|TRBJ2-2|TRBV4-2
TGTGCCAGCAGCCAAGTGGGCTGGGGCCGGAGAAACACCGGGGAGCTGTTTTTT
CASSQVGWGRRNTGELFF
>TRBD1|TRBJ2-2|TRBV7-9
TGTGCCAGCAGCCGGGACAGGGGTAGCACCGGGGAGCTGTTTTTT
CASSRDRGSTGELFF
>.|TRBJ1-4|TRBV5-1
TGCGCCAGCAGCGAGGACAGCAATGAAAAACTGTTTTTT
CASSEDSNEKLFF
>.|TRBJ2-7|TRBV4-1
TGCGCCAGCAGCCAATCAATAGCACAGGGCCACGAGCAGTACTTC
CASSQSIAQGHEQYF
>TRBD1|TRBJ1-2|TRBV5-4
TGTGCCAGCAGCTTGGAGGCAGGGGGAGGAGGCTACACCTTC
CASSLEAGGGGYTF
>.|TRBJ2-6|TRBV6-9
TGTGCCAGCCACCCAGGGTTGCTTGGGGCCAACGTCCTGACTTTC
CASHPGLLGANVLTF
>.|TRBJ1-2|TRBV6-6
TGTGCCAGTCAAGAGAACCCCAACTATGGCTACACCTTC
CASQENPNYGYTF
>TRBD1|TRBJ1-1|TRBV19
TGTGCCAGTAGCCAACCGGGACAGGGGAACACTGAAGCTTTCTTT
CASSQPGQGNTEAFF
>.|TRBJ2-5|TRBV6-5
TGTGCCAGCAGTAGGGCCCATCTAGGGGGAGAGACCCAGTACTTC
CASSRAHLGGETQYF
>.|TRBJ2-7|TRBV6-5
TGTGCCAGCAGTTACAGGGGACTTTCAACTTACGAGCAGTACTTC
CASSYRGLSTYEQYF
>.|TRBJ1-1|TRBV18
TGTGCCAGCGAACAGGGATCCACTGAAGCTTTCTTT
CASEQGSTEAFF
>.|TRBJ2-4|TRBV21-1
TGTGCCAGCAGCAAAGTGGGACATAAGCTAGCCAAAAACATTCAGTACTTC
CASSKVGHKLAKNIQYF
>.|TRBJ2-1|TRBV10-1
TGCGCCAGCAGTATGGACTACCCTTACAATGAGCAGTTCTTC
CASSMDYPYNEQFF
>TRBD1|TRBJ1-2|TRBV5-1
TGCGCCAGCAGCGTAGGGGGCGGCGACTATGGCTACACCTTC
CASSVGGGDYGYTF
>TRBD2|TRBJ2-1|TRBV19
TGTGCCAGTACCAGACTAGCGGGGGTGTACAATGAGCAGTTCTTC
CASTRLAGVYNEQFF
>TRBD1|TRBJ2-5|TRBV18
TGTGCCAGCTCACCAAAACGACAGGGCTTGGGTCAAGAGACCCAGTACTTC
CASSPKRQGLGQETQYF
>.|TRBJ2-4|TRBV25-1
TGTGCCAGCAGCGTTACGAGCGAGGCAAACATTCAGTACTTC
CASSVTSEANIQYF
>.|TRBJ2-1|TRBV19
TGTGCCAGTAGTATTATGGGAGGCTCCTACAATGAGCAGTTCTTC
CASSIMGGSYNEQFF
>TRBD2|TRBJ2-4|TRBV2
TGTGCCATAAACCAGGGAGGGGACATTCAGTACTTC
CAINQGGDIQYF
>.|TRBJ2-3|TRBV10-1
TGCGCCAGCAGTCTAACTAGGAGTGGTACAGATACGCAGTATTTT
CASSLTRSGTDTQYF
>TRBD2|TRBJ2-1|TRBV2
TGTGCCAGCATAGCCGGGACTAGCATAGACAATGAGCAGTTCTTC
CASIAGTSIDNEQFF
>.|TRBJ1-1|TRBV9
TGTGCCAGCAGCGCATATTCCCGGGGGAACACTGAAGCTTTCTTT
CASSAYSRGNTEAFF
>TRBD2|TRBJ2-1|TRBV9
TGTGCCAGCAGCGTATCGGGGGGTAGCGGGAGAAAGGACAATGAGCAGTTCTTC
CASSVSGGSGRKDNEQFF
>TRBD2|TRBJ2-3|TRBV9
TGTGCCAGCACACGTTCGGCTAGGACTAGCGGGAGTGTGGGCACAGATACGCAGTATTTT
CASTRSARTSGSVGTDTQYF
>TRBD2|TRBJ2-1|TRBV9
TGTGCCAGCAGCTCTAGCGGGAGGGCCGGCAATGAGCAGTTCTTC
CASSSSGRAGNEQFF
>TRBD2|TRBJ2-7|TRBV29-1
TGCAGCGCAGCTAGCGGAGAGCGTTCCGAGCAGTACTTC
CSAASGERSEQYF
>.|TRBJ1-5|TRBV10-3
TGTGCCATAAGGACAGAACCTAATCAGCCCCAGCATTTT
CAIRTEPNQPQHF
>.|TRBJ2-5|TRBV19
TGTGCCAGTAGTCCCCTACCTCTGCTTTCAGAGACCCAGTACTTC
CASSPLPLLSETQYF
>.|TRBJ2-5|TRBV25-1
TGTGCCAGCAGTGAACCGGTAGGGGTCCAAGAGACCCAGTACTTC
CASSEPVGVQETQYF
>.|TRBJ2-1|TRBV7-2
TGTGCCAGCAGCTTTGGTTTAGATGAGCAGTTCTTC
CASSFGLDEQFF
>TRBD1|TRBJ1-2|TRBV5-6
TGTGCCAGCAGCCCCGGGACAGGAGGATATGGCTACACCTTC
CASSPGTGGYGYTF